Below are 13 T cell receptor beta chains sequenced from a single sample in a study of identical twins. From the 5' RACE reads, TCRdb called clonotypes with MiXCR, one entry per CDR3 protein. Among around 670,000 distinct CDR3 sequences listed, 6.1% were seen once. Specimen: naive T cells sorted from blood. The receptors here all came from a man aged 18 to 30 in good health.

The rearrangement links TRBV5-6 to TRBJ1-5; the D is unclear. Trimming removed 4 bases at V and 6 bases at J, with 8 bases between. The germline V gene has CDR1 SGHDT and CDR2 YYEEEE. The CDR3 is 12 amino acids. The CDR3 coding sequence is TGTGCCAGCAGCCCTTTCGGTCAGCCCCAGCATTTT. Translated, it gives CASSPFGQPQHF.

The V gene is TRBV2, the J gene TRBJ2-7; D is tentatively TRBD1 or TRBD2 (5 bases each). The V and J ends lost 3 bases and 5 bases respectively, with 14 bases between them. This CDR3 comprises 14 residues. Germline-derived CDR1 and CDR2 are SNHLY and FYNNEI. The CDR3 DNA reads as TGTGCCAGCAGTGAGGGGACCCTGCTTGACGAGCAGTACTTC. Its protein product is CASSEGTLLDEQYF.

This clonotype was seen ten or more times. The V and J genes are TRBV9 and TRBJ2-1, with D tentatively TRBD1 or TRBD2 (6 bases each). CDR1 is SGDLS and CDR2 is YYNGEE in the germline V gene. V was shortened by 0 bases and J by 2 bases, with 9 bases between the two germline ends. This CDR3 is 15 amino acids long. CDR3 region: CASSVDGGTYNEQFF. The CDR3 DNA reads TGTGCCAGCAGCGTAGACGGGGGCACCTACAATGAGCAGTTCTTC.

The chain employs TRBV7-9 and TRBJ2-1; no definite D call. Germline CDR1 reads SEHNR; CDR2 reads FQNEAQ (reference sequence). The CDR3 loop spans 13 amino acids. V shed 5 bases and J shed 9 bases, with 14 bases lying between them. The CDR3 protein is CASSPTMTPEQFF. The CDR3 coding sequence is TGTGCCAGCAGCCCAACTATGACTCCTGAGCAGTTCTTC.

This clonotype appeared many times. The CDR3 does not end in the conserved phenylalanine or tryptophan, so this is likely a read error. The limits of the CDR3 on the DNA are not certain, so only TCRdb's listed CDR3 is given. CDR3 sequence reads: CASSEDRGRP. V and J are TRBV12-3 or TRBV12-4 and TRBJ2-7; the table assigns TRBD1, which was not confirmed against the DNA. Including both end residues, the CDR3 is 10 amino acids long.

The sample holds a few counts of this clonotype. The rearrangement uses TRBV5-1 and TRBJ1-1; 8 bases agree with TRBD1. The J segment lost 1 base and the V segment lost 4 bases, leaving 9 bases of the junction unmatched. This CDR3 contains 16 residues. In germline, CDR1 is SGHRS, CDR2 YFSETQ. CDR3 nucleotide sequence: TGCGCCAGCAGCAAGGGGGCCGGGACAGGGAACACTGAAGCTTTCTTT. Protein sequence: CASSKGAGTGNTEAFF.

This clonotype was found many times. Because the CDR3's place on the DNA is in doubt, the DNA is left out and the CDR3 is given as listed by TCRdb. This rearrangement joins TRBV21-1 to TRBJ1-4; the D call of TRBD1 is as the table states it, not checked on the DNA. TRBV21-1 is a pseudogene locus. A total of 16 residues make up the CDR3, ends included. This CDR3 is CASSKLVGTGNEKLFF.

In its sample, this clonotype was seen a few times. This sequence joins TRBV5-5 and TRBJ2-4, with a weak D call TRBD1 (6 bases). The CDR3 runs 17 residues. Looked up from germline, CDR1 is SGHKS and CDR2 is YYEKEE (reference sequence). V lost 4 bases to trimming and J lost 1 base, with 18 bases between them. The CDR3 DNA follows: TGTGCCAGCAGCCCTGGGACACCTCCCTGGGCCAAAAACATTCAGTACTTC. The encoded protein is CASSPGTPPWAKNIQYF.

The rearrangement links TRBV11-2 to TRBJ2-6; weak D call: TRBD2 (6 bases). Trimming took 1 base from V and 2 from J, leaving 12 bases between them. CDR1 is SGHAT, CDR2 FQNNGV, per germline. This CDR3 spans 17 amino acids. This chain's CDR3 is CASSLGRGPPGANVLTF. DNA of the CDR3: TGTGCCAGCAGCTTAGGGAGGGGTCCCCCTGGGGCCAACGTCCTGACTTTC.

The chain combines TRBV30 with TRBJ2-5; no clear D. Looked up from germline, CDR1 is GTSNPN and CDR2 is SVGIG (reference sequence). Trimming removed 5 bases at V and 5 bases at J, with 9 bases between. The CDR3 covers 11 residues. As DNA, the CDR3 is TGTGCCTGGGCCCTATCGGAGACCCAGTACTTC. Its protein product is CAWALSETQYF. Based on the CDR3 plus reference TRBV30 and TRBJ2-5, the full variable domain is SQTIHQWPATLVQPVGSPLSLECTVEGTSNPNLYWYRQAAGRGLQLLFYSVGIGQISSEVPQNLSASRPQDRQFILSSKKLLLSDSGFYLCAWALSETQYFGPGTRLLVL.

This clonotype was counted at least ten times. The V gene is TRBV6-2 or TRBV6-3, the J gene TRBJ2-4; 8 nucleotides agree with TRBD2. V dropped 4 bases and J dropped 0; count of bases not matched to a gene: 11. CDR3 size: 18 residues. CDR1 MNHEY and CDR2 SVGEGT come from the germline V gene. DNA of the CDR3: TGTGCCAGCAGTTTCGCTAGCGGGTCCCAGCTAGCCAAAAACATTCAGTACTTC. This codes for CASSFASGSQLAKNIQYF.

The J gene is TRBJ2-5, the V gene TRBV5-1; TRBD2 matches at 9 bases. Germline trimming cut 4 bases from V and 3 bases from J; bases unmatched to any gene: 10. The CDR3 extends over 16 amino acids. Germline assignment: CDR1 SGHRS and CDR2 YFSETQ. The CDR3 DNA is TGCGCCAGCAGCGGGAGGCTAGCGGGACGTGAAGAGACCCAGTACTTC. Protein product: CASSGRLAGREETQYF.

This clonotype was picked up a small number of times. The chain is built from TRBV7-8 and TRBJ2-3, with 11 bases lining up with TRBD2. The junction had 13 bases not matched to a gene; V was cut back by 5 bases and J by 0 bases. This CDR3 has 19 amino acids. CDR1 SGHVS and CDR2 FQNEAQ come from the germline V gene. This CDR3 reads CASSRLPSGRQTSTDTQYF. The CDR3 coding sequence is TGTGCCAGCAGCCGCCTCCCTAGCGGGAGGCAAACTAGCACAGATACGCAGTATTTT. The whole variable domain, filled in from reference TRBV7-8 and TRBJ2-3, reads GAGVSQSPRYKVAKRGQDVALRCDPISGHVSLFWYQQALGQGPEFLTYFQNEAQLDKSGLPSDRFFAERPEGSVSTLKIQRTQQEDSAVYLCASSRLPSGRQTSTDTQYFGPGTRLTVL.